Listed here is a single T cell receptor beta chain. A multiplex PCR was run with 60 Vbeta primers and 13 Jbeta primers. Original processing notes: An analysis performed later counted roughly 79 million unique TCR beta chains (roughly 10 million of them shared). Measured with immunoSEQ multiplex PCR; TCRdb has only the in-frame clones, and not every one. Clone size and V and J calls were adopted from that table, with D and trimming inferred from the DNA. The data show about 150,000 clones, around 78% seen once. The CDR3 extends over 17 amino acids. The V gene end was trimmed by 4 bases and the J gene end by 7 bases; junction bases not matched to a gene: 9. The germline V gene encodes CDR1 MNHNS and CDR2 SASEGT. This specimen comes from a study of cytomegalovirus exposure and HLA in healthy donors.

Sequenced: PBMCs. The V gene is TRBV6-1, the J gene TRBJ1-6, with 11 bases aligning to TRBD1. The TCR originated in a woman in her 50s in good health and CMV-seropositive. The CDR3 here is CASSVGQGAAGNSPLHF. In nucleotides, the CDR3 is TGTGCCAGCAGTGTCGGACAGGGGGCGGCCGGGAATTCACCCCTCCACTTT.